This is a list of T cell receptor beta chains from one sample in a study of PD-1 blockade in classical Hodgkin lymphoma. Clones were sequenced by immunoSEQ multiplex PCR, and TCRdb holds only the in-frame ones, with some missing. Of roughly 10,000 clones in the sample, more than 75% were seen once. Sequences were obtained from CD8+ T cells from blood. The receptors stem from a human donor with classical Hodgkin lymphoma. Each CDR3 is given with its conserved first and last residue. The order of the fields is D gene, V gene, clone size, J gene, CDR3 DNA, CDR3 protein. A D gene is named only where the DNA matches it firmly. The size entry is marked missing in some rows and otherwise reads once, few, many or a size class.

d_call: TRBD2; v_call: TRBV4-3; clone_size: -; j_call: TRBJ2-3; cdr3_nt: TGCGCCAGCAGCCAAGGCGGGGGGGGGCTTGGCACAGATACGCAGTATTTT; cdr3_aa: CASSQGGGGLGTDTQYF
d_call: TRBD1; v_call: TRBV7-9; clone_size: -; j_call: TRBJ1-2; cdr3_nt: TGTGCCAGCAGCCCAGGGGGTGACGGCTATGGCTACACCTTC; cdr3_aa: CASSPGGDGYGYTF
d_call: -; v_call: TRBV5-5; clone_size: -; j_call: TRBJ1-5; cdr3_nt: TGTGCCAGCAGCTTGTCGCCATATAGCAATCAGCCCCAGCATTTT; cdr3_aa: CASSLSPYSNQPQHF
d_call: -; v_call: TRBV11-1; clone_size: -; j_call: TRBJ2-7; cdr3_nt: TGTGCCAGCAGCCCGATTGGATACGAGCAGTACTTC; cdr3_aa: CASSPIGYEQYF
d_call: -; v_call: TRBV5-4; clone_size: -; j_call: TRBJ2-6; cdr3_nt: TGTGCCAGCAGCCGCGGATGGGGGGCGGAGTCTGGGGCCAACGTCCTGACTTTC; cdr3_aa: CASSRGWGAESGANVLTF
d_call: TRBD2; v_call: TRBV9; clone_size: few; j_call: TRBJ2-1; cdr3_nt: TGTGCCAGCAGCCGGGGACTAGCGGGGTTTTATATCAATGAGCAGTTCTTC; cdr3_aa: CASSRGLAGFYINEQFF
d_call: TRBD1; v_call: TRBV5-1; clone_size: once; j_call: TRBJ1-3; cdr3_nt: TGCGCCAGCAGCTTGAGGGGACAGATTGGGAACACCATATATTTT; cdr3_aa: CASSLRGQIGNTIYF
d_call: -; v_call: TRBV14; clone_size: -; j_call: TRBJ2-2; cdr3_nt: TGTGCCAGCAGCCAAGGGGTGAACACCGGGGAGCTGTTTTTT; cdr3_aa: CASSQGVNTGELFF
d_call: -; v_call: TRBV6-1; clone_size: -; j_call: TRBJ2-7; cdr3_nt: TGTGCCAGCAGAGACCGGGTCGAGACCTACGAGCAGTACTTC; cdr3_aa: CASRDRVETYEQYF
d_call: -; v_call: TRBV9; clone_size: -; j_call: TRBJ1-2; cdr3_nt: TGTGCCAGCAGCGTAGTCCCGGAAGCTAACTATGGCTACACCTTC; cdr3_aa: CASSVVPEANYGYTF
d_call: TRBD1; v_call: TRBV28; clone_size: -; j_call: TRBJ2-7; cdr3_nt: TGTGCCAGCAGTTTCGGACAGGGGGGCTACGAGCAGTACTTC; cdr3_aa: CASSFGQGGYEQYF
d_call: TRBD2; v_call: TRBV2; clone_size: -; j_call: TRBJ2-3; cdr3_nt: TGTGCCAGCAGTGTCCTAGCGGGGGATAGGACAGATACGCAGTATTTT; cdr3_aa: CASSVLAGDRTDTQYF
d_call: -; v_call: TRBV9; clone_size: once; j_call: TRBJ2-1; cdr3_nt: TGTGCCAGCAGGGGGGGGCACAATGAGCAGTTCTTC; cdr3_aa: CASRGGHNEQFF
d_call: TRBD2; v_call: TRBV9; clone_size: -; j_call: TRBJ2-1; cdr3_nt: TGTGCCAGCAGCCTCGGACTAGCGGGTCTTGAGCAGTTCTTC; cdr3_aa: CASSLGLAGLEQFF
d_call: TRBD2; v_call: TRBV27; clone_size: once; j_call: TRBJ2-4; cdr3_nt: TGTGCCAGCAGTTCCCCGCCAGGGAGCGGGGGGTCCCTAGCCAAAAACATTCAGTACTTC; cdr3_aa: CASSSPPGSGGSLAKNIQYF
d_call: -; v_call: TRBV10-2; clone_size: -; j_call: TRBJ2-3; cdr3_nt: TGCGCCAGCAGCCAGGGTACAGATACGCAGTATTTT; cdr3_aa: CASSQGTDTQYF
d_call: -; v_call: TRBV11-2; clone_size: -; j_call: TRBJ2-7; cdr3_nt: TGTGCCAGCAGCTATGCCGTCGTCGACGAGCAGTACTTC; cdr3_aa: CASSYAVVDEQYF
d_call: -; v_call: TRBV7-9; clone_size: -; j_call: TRBJ1-5; cdr3_nt: TGTGCCAGCAGCTTAGGGCTGAGCAATCAGCCCCAGCATTTT; cdr3_aa: CASSLGLSNQPQHF
d_call: -; v_call: TRBV19; clone_size: -; j_call: TRBJ1-1; cdr3_nt: TGTGCCAGTAGTCCCCTGGGCAGGGCCACTGAAGCTTTCTTT; cdr3_aa: CASSPLGRATEAFF
d_call: -; v_call: TRBV2; clone_size: -; j_call: TRBJ1-4; cdr3_nt: TGTGCCAGCAGTGATTCAACTAATGAAAAACTGTTTTTT; cdr3_aa: CASSDSTNEKLFF
d_call: -; v_call: TRBV4-2; clone_size: once; j_call: TRBJ2-7; cdr3_nt: TGTGCCAGCAGCCAAGTTTCTAGTGGCGGGCCGAGCTTCTACGAGCAGTACTTC; cdr3_aa: CASSQVSSGGPSFYEQYF
d_call: -; v_call: TRBV5-6; clone_size: -; j_call: TRBJ1-1; cdr3_nt: TGTGCCAGCAGCTTCGGGACCCTTGAAGCTTTCTTT; cdr3_aa: CASSFGTLEAFF
d_call: -; v_call: TRBV30; clone_size: -; j_call: TRBJ2-7; cdr3_nt: TGTGCCTGGAGTGGCAGGGGTCCCTACGAGCAGTACTTC; cdr3_aa: CAWSGRGPYEQYF